The 8 T cell receptor beta chains listed next were all sequenced from one sample in a study of cytomegalovirus exposure and HLA in healthy donors. The PCR used 60 Vbeta and 13 Jbeta primers. Some clones are missing from TCRdb's copy, which holds only in-frame ones; the method was immunoSEQ multiplex PCR. The sample gives around 130,000 clones, roughly 79% of which show up once; about 0.74% is in the top ten. The specimen sequenced was PBMCs. The receptors were gathered from a man aged 18 to 30 in good health and CMV-seronegative.

V usage is TRBV19 and J usage is TRBJ2-5; TRBD2 matches 11 bases. Germline CDR1 is LNHDA and CDR2 is SQIVND (reference sequence). V lost 7 bases, J lost 0 bases, and 7 bases stayed unmatched. This CDR3 region has 16 residues. The CDR3 DNA is TGTGCCAGTAAGAATAGCGGGGGGGCAAACCAAGAGACCCAGTACTTC. Protein sequence: CASKNSGGANQETQYF.

V is TRBV19 and J is TRBJ1-5; perhaps TRBD1 as D (6 bases). Trimming took 7 bases from V and 2 from J, leaving 21 bases between them. The germline gives CDR1 LNHDA, CDR2 SQIVND (reference sequence). The CDR3 length is 17 residues. The CDR3 sequence is CASNSAYDRTGNQPQHF. The DNA of the CDR3 is TGTGCCAGTAACTCTGCCTATGACCGGACAGGCAATCAGCCCCAGCATTTT.

The chain is built from TRBV27 and TRBJ1-2; 7 bases fit TRBD1. V shed 5 bases, J shed 5 bases, and the junction held 5 bases outside the gene matches. This CDR3 comprises 13 residues. Germline V gene lookup returns CDR1 MNHEY and CDR2 SMNVEV (reference sequence). The CDR3 sequence: CASSRTGTYGYTF. CDR3 DNA: TGTGCCAGCAGTCGGACAGGCACTTATGGCTACACCTTC.

The gene calls are TRBV6-4 and TRBJ2-3; TRBD2 aligns across 10 bases. Germline V gene sequence: CDR1 MRHNA, CDR2 SNTAGT. The V gene end was trimmed by 3 bases and the J gene end by 1 base; junction bases not matched to a gene: 4. The CDR3 is made up of 16 amino acids. The DNA of the CDR3 is TGTGCCAGCAGTGATATAGCGGGGGGTGGCACAGATACGCAGTATTTT. Its protein is CASSDIAGGGTDTQYF.

The chain combines TRBV2 with TRBJ1-4; TRBD1 aligns across 10 bases. The germline CDR1 and CDR2 sequences are SNHLY and FYNNEI. V was pared by 5 bases and J by 7 bases, with 16 bases of the junction left unmatched. This CDR3 has 18 residues. CDR3 sequence (DNA): TGTGCCAGCAGTCTGAATGCCATTCGACAGGGGGCGGGTGAAAAACTGTTTTTT. Amino acid sequence: CASSLNAIRQGAGEKLFF.

This clone was detected only a few times. The CDR3 loop reads CARKKTGGDQETQYF. CDR3 coding DNA: TGTGCCAGGAAAAAAACAGGGGGGGACCAAGAGACCCAGTACTTC. V gene TRBV21-1 combines with J gene TRBJ2-5; the tabulated D call, TRBD1, remains unverified against the DNA. TRBV21-1 counts as a pseudogene. The CDR3 extends over 15 amino acids.

This chain joins TRBV19 and TRBJ2-7; TRBD2 aligns across 11 bases. V trimming: 5 bases; J trimming: 4 bases; junction bases outside the gene matches: 7. The length of the CDR3 is 15 residues. The germline V gene has CDR1 LNHDA and CDR2 SQIVND (reference sequence). The CDR3 DNA reads TGTGCCAGTAGTCCCACCGGGACTAGCGGTTACGAGCAGTACTTC. Protein sequence: CASSPTGTSGYEQYF.

The sample holds a few counts of this clone. This rearrangement joins TRBV30 to TRBJ2-5; TRBD1 matches at 7 bases. V dropped 0 bases and J dropped 5; count of bases not matched to a gene: 6. This CDR3 has 14 amino acids. From germline, CDR1 is GTSNPN and CDR2 SVGIG (reference sequence). The CDR3 loop reads CAWSVLGTVETQYF. As DNA, the CDR3 is TGTGCCTGGAGTGTACTCGGGACAGTGGAGACCCAGTACTTC.